This is a list of T cell receptor beta chains from one sample in a study of response to subunit inactivated influenza vaccine. TCRdb reprocessed the RT-PCR reads with MiXCR, giving one entry per CDR3 protein. There are hundreds of thousands of distinct CDR3 sequences in the sample; 15% to 19% occur only once, and 11% lies in the top ten. The sample was PBMCs from blood, taken 11 to 12 days after vaccination. All receptors derive from a man in his fifties who received an inactivated influenza vaccine. The conserved cysteine and the conserved F or W are not part of the CDR3 here. Rows may omit the clone size; those that give it use once, few, many or a size class.

V gene,J gene,clone size,CDR3 protein
TRBV12-3/TRBV12-4,TRBJ2-7,NA,ASLRTSLGEQY
TRBV6-6,TRBJ2-3,few,ATYGGATDTQY
TRBV5-5,TRBJ2-3,NA,ASSFGWGLAMDTQY
TRBV11-1,TRBJ2-5,once,ASSLEGGHQETQY
TRBV9,TRBJ2-3,NA,ASSPRDILSTDTQY
TRBV7-9,TRBJ2-7,few,ASSLASGPAYEQY
TRBV7-9,TRBJ1-1,few,ASSLTLPTEAF
TRBV24-1,TRBJ2-5,few,ATSEPGPGQETQY
TRBV28,TRBJ2-7,few,ASSPDILYEQY
TRBV20-1,TRBJ1-2,few,SARKPGQGDPANYGYT
TRBV20-1,TRBJ2-1,many,SARETPTNEQF
TRBV12-3/TRBV12-4,TRBJ2-1,many,ASSLSMGGGDEQF
TRBV5-1,TRBJ1-1,many,ASSYDRTGGSEAF
TRBV12-3/TRBV12-4,TRBJ1-5,NA,ASSRTGRVQPQH
TRBV6-1,TRBJ2-7,few,ASSRRTPGLILSYEQY
TRBV2,TRBJ2-3,NA,ASSRLAGVGTDTQY
TRBV7-8,TRBJ2-3,NA,ASSDLAGGLADTQY